The source of this T cell receptor (beta chain) is a study of CD8 T cells in Susac syndrome. From germline, CDR1 is SGDLS and CDR2 YYNGEE. The V end lost 0 bases, the J end lost 2 bases, and 14 bases lay between the germline ends. This CDR3 region has 16 residues. 0.5 to 1 ug RNA was reverse transcribed with random hexamers. Across 54 Vbeta and 13 Jbeta, TCR beta CDR3 was amplified with immunoSEQ multiplex PCR. TCRdb re-derived calls from the immunoSEQ multiplex PCR reads in MiXCR, one entry per CDR3 protein. The sample gives about 200,000 distinct CDR3 sequences, roughly nine tenths of which show up once; roughly 0.13% is in the top ten.

This clonotype originated in a human donor with multiple sclerosis. Input material: CD8+ T cells from PBMCs. V is TRBV9 and J is TRBJ2-5; D is perhaps TRBD1 or TRBD2 (6 bases each). The CDR3 coding sequence is TGTGCCAGCAGCGTAGATGGGGGGCCAGGGCAAGAGACCCAGTACTTC. Amino acid sequence: CASSVDGGPGQETQYF.